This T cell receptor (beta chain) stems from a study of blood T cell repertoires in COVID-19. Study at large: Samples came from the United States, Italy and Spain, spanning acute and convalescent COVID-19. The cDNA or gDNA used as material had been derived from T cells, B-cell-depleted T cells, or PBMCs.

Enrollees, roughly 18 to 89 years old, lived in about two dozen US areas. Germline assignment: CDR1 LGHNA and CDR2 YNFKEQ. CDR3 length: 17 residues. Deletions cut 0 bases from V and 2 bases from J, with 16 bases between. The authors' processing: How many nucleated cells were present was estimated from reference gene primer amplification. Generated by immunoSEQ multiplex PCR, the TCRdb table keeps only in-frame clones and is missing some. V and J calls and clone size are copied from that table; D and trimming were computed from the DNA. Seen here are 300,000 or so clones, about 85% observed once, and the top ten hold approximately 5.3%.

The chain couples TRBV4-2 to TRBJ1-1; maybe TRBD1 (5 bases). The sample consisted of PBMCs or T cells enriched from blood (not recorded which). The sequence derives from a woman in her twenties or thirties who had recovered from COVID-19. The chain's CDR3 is CASSQDLWGSGNTEAFF. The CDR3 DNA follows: TGTGCCAGCAGCCAAGATTTGTGGGGCTCGGGTAACACTGAAGCTTTCTTT.